A selection of T cell receptor beta chains follows, all from one sample in a study of radiation and T cells in renal cell carcinoma. TCRdb keeps only in-frame clones here, not all; method: immunoSEQ multiplex PCR. The table shows 150,000 to 180,000 clones, with roughly 86% occurring only once. The sequences come from blood, collected from a patient whose treatment included radiotherapy and nephrectomy. All receptors come from a woman aged 45-60 years with renal cell carcinoma. Both conserved end residues are trimmed from each CDR3. The size entry is marked missing in some rows and otherwise reads once, few, many or a size class.

>TRBJ1-2|NA|TRBV5-6
ASTRWSQGEDYGYT
>TRBJ1-1|NA|TRBV6-5
ASSYLSTGLNTEAF
>TRBJ1-2|NA|TRBV5-6
ASSPTSRVVPPYYGYT
>TRBJ2-7|NA|TRBV10-3
AINDGTYEQY
>TRBJ2-3|NA|TRBV6-4
ASSLTGGTDTQY
>TRBJ2-6|NA|TRBV2
ASSESRSGANVLT
>TRBJ2-7|NA|TRBV29-1
SVVGTGVAYEQY
>TRBJ1-2|NA|TRBV28
ASSFGQSYGYT
>TRBJ1-1|NA|TRBV18
ASSALGEEAF
>TRBJ2-4|NA|TRBV25-1
ASGGARNIQY
>TRBJ2-2|few|TRBV12-2
ASRLGGQTITGELF
>TRBJ2-7|NA|TRBV4-1
ASSQPWLEAAVPYEQY
>TRBJ1-2|once|TRBV6-1
ASSEEGGAYGYT
>TRBJ1-5|once|TRBV6-1
ASTLDRDQPQH
>TRBJ2-1|NA|TRBV7-9
ASSFVGQGGGNEQF
>TRBJ1-2|once|TRBV4-1
ASRTGAGVPRPSGYT
>TRBJ2-1|NA|TRBV7-2
ASVGTINEQF
>TRBJ1-2|NA|TRBV9
ASSSTMWTASLT
>TRBJ2-5|NA|TRBV5-1
ASSEPRGSETQY
>TRBJ1-2|NA|TRBV6-6
ASSPGVGGYT
>TRBJ1-4|NA|TRBV5-6
ASSLEQNNEKLF
>TRBJ1-1|NA|TRBV5-6
ASSLGMAGQAEAF
>TRBJ1-4|NA|TRBV7-8
ASGGNEKLF
>TRBJ1-1|NA|TRBV29-1
SGGWEEAF
>TRBJ2-5|NA|TRBV9
ASSMRDREIETQY
>TRBJ2-5|NA|TRBV11-2
ASSSNLQETQY
>TRBJ1-6|few|TRBV7-2
ASSVDRAQNSPLH
>TRBJ2-2|NA|TRBV18
VSSPLTGAGELF
>TRBJ2-2|NA|TRBV6-1
ASSESGSGELF
>TRBJ2-1|NA|TRBV10-3
AIKRQGKNYNEQF
>TRBJ2-2|NA|TRBV6-1
ASEWGQGGTGELF
>TRBJ2-5|NA|TRBV7-9
ASSLKVTGNWETQY
>TRBJ1-2|NA|TRBV7-2
ASSLGGDNSGYT
>TRBJ2-5|NA|TRBV19
ASSISGPKETQY
>TRBJ2-1|NA|TRBV5-4
ASSLAGGTYNEQF
>TRBJ2-7|NA|TRBV5-1
ASSHPRGDPGLTYEQY
>TRBJ1-1|NA|TRBV5-5
ASSRDTINTEAF
>TRBJ2-1|NA|TRBV6-5
ASSFSGGPYNEQF
>TRBJ1-5|NA|TRBV6-1
ASSEGQINQPQH
>TRBJ2-1|many|TRBV7-9
ASSLYQSNEQF
>TRBJ1-5|NA|TRBV2
ASRRVNQPQH